The T cell receptor beta chain under discussion was sequenced for a study of blood T cell repertoires in COVID-19. As for the study in general: The samples span acute and convalescent COVID-19 from the United States, Italy and Spain. Sample material is recorded as cDNA or gDNA derived from T cells, B-cell-depleted T cells, or PBMCs.

Per the germline V gene, CDR1 is SGHVS and CDR2 is FNYEAQ. This CDR3 spans 14 amino acids. After removal of 5 bases from V and 8 bases from J, the junction contained 5 bases not matched to a gene. Original analysis: Reference gene primer amplification in the assay estimated nucleated cell counts. Repertoires were generated with immunoSEQ multiplex PCR, while TCRdb's copy carries only in-frame clones and drops some. The DNA was the basis for D and trimming; V, J and clone size are from that table. The table has some 150,000 clones, 80% seen once. The sequence was collected from a man between 60 and 70 years old with acute or convalescent COVID-19. Source material: peripheral blood. This chain connects TRBV7-6 to TRBJ2-1, with TRBD2 matching 11 bases. Here the CDR3 DNA reads TGTGCCAGCAGCCCTAGCGGGAGGTCCCATGAGCAGTTCTTC. This sequence encodes CASSPSGRSHEQFF.